These T cell receptor beta chains were read from a single sample in a study of blood T cells in healthy people across ages. Each CDR3 protein is one row after TCRdb ran MiXCR on the 5' RACE reads. Among about 570,000 distinct CDR3 sequences listed, roughly a quarter were seen once. The material sequenced was blood. These TCRs come from a woman in her sixties or seventies in good health. Both conserved end residues are part of each CDR3. The order of the fields is V gene, clone size, D gene, J gene, CDR3 DNA, CDR3 protein. A D gene is named only where the DNA matches it firmly. Size is stated for part of the rows, as once, few or many counts, or as a class when the clone is expanded.

V gene: TRBV20-1; clone size: .; D gene: TRBD2; J gene: TRBJ2-7; CDR3 DNA: TGCAGTGCTAGTGGGCTAGCGGGGGCCAACGAGCAGTACTTC; CDR3 protein: CSASGLAGANEQYF
V gene: TRBV20-1; clone size: .; D gene: .; J gene: TRBJ2-5; CDR3 DNA: TGCAGTGCTAGAGATAGTCGGGGTGCGGAGACCCAGTACTTC; CDR3 protein: CSARDSRGAETQYF
V gene: TRBV29-1; clone size: .; D gene: TRBD1; J gene: TRBJ2-7; CDR3 DNA: TGCAGCGTTGTCCCACAGGGGTCCGGGTACGAGCAGTACTTC; CDR3 protein: CSVVPQGSGYEQYF
V gene: TRBV29-1; clone size: few; D gene: .; J gene: TRBJ1-2; CDR3 DNA: TGCAGCGTCGGGGGTGGTGTCAACTATGGCTACACCTTC; CDR3 protein: CSVGGGVNYGYTF
V gene: TRBV9; clone size: .; D gene: TRBD1; J gene: TRBJ2-7; CDR3 DNA: TGTGCCAGCAGCGTAGGGGACAGGGTCTACGAGCAGTACTTC; CDR3 protein: CASSVGDRVYEQYF
V gene: TRBV6-2/TRBV6-3; clone size: .; D gene: .; J gene: TRBJ1-1; CDR3 DNA: TGTGCCAGCAGTTACTCCGACAGGAGGAGGCCTGAAGCTTTCTTT; CDR3 protein: CASSYSDRRRPEAFF
V gene: TRBV7-2; clone size: few; D gene: TRBD2; J gene: TRBJ2-1; CDR3 DNA: TGTGCCAGCAGCTTGAAGCGGGGGGGCCTCTATGAGCAGTTCTTC; CDR3 protein: CASSLKRGGLYEQFF
V gene: TRBV9; clone size: few; D gene: .; J gene: TRBJ2-2; CDR3 DNA: TGTGCCAGCAGCGTATCCAGGGTCACCGGGGAGCTGTTTTTT; CDR3 protein: CASSVSRVTGELFF
V gene: TRBV18; clone size: .; D gene: TRBD1; J gene: TRBJ2-5; CDR3 DNA: TGTGCCAGCTCACCAGTTCATCCCCAGACAGGGGGAGAAGAGACCCAGTACTTC; CDR3 protein: CASSPVHPQTGGEETQYF
V gene: TRBV29-1; clone size: few; D gene: TRBD1; J gene: TRBJ2-2; CDR3 DNA: TGCAGCGTTGGCGGCCCGGGACAGGGTAACACCGGGGAGCTGTTTTTT; CDR3 protein: CSVGGPGQGNTGELFF
V gene: TRBV3-1; clone size: .; D gene: .; J gene: TRBJ1-1; CDR3 DNA: TGTGCCAGCAGCCAAGGAGGGACCCGAATGAACACTGAAGCTTTCTTT; CDR3 protein: CASSQGGTRMNTEAFF